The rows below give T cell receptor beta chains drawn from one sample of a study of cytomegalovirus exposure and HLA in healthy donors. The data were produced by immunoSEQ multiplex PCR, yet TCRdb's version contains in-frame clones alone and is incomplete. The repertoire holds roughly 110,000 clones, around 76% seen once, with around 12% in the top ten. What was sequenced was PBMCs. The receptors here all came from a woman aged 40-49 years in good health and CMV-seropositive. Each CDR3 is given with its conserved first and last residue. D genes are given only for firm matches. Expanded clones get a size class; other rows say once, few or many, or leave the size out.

CDR3nt: TGTGCCAGCAGCTTAGCCGGGACTTTAAGGAGGTCACCCCTCCACTTT
CDR3aa: CASSLAGTLRRSPLHF
abundance: .
v_gene: TRBV7-2
j_gene: TRBJ1-6
d_gene: .

CDR3nt: TGTGCCATCAGTGTGGACTTTGAGACCCAGTACTTC
CDR3aa: CAISVDFETQYF
abundance: .
v_gene: TRBV10-3
j_gene: TRBJ2-5
d_gene: .

CDR3nt: TGTGCCAGTAGTATCTCTAACTATGGCTACACCTTC
CDR3aa: CASSISNYGYTF
abundance: few
v_gene: TRBV19
j_gene: TRBJ1-2
d_gene: .

CDR3nt: TGTGCCAGCAGCTATGGGACAGGGAGTTCACCCCTCCACTTT
CDR3aa: CASSYGTGSSPLHF
abundance: .
v_gene: TRBV13
j_gene: TRBJ1-6
d_gene: TRBD1

CDR3nt: TGTGCCAGCAGCTCCCGGGTTGCAACTAATGAAAAACTGTTTTTT
CDR3aa: CASSSRVATNEKLFF
abundance: .
v_gene: TRBV6-5
j_gene: TRBJ1-4
d_gene: .

CDR3nt: TGTGCCACCAGGAGGGGGGGGGCTAGCACAGATACGCAGTATTTT
CDR3aa: CATRRGGASTDTQYF
abundance: .
v_gene: TRBV10-3
j_gene: TRBJ2-3
d_gene: .

CDR3nt: TGTGCCAGCAGCGTGGACAGGGACTCTGAAGCTTTCTTT
CDR3aa: CASSVDRDSEAFF
abundance: few
v_gene: TRBV7-9
j_gene: TRBJ1-1
d_gene: TRBD1

CDR3nt: TGTGCCAGCAGTCGACAGGGTCGGTATGGCTACACCTTC
CDR3aa: CASSRQGRYGYTF
abundance: .
v_gene: TRBV27
j_gene: TRBJ1-2
d_gene: TRBD1

CDR3nt: TGTGCCAGCAGCTTAGCGCAGGGGGCCCACTACGAGCAGTACTTC
CDR3aa: CASSLAQGAHYEQYF
abundance: few
v_gene: TRBV11-1
j_gene: TRBJ2-7
d_gene: TRBD1

CDR3nt: TGTGCCAGCAGTCCCGAGATCCCCACAGATACGCAGTATTTT
CDR3aa: CASSPEIPTDTQYF
abundance: .
v_gene: TRBV6-5
j_gene: TRBJ2-3
d_gene: .

CDR3nt: TGTGCCAGCAGCTTAGTCGGAGACACTGAAGCTTTCTTT
CDR3aa: CASSLVGDTEAFF
abundance: .
v_gene: TRBV7-9
j_gene: TRBJ1-1
d_gene: .

CDR3nt: TGTGCCAGCTCGGGACAGGTGAACACCGGGGAGCTGTTTTTT
CDR3aa: CASSGQVNTGELFF
abundance: .
v_gene: TRBV19
j_gene: TRBJ2-2
d_gene: TRBD1

CDR3nt: TGTGCCAGCAGCCCCGGGACAGTCTATGGCTACACCTTC
CDR3aa: CASSPGTVYGYTF
abundance: once
v_gene: TRBV6-5
j_gene: TRBJ1-2
d_gene: TRBD1

CDR3nt: TGTGCCAGCAGTGGGGGTGTCGGGGGAACCAATTCACCCCTCCACTTT
CDR3aa: CASSGGVGGTNSPLHF
abundance: many
v_gene: TRBV6-1
j_gene: TRBJ1-6
d_gene: .

CDR3nt: TGTGCCAGCAGCTTCATAGCGGGGTCCTACGAGCAGTACTTC
CDR3aa: CASSFIAGSYEQYF
abundance: .
v_gene: TRBV27
j_gene: TRBJ2-7
d_gene: TRBD2

CDR3nt: TGTGCCAGCTCACCGGGACAGGGGGCGGTCGGCGGCTACACCTTC
CDR3aa: CASSPGQGAVGGYTF
abundance: .
v_gene: TRBV18
j_gene: TRBJ1-2
d_gene: TRBD1